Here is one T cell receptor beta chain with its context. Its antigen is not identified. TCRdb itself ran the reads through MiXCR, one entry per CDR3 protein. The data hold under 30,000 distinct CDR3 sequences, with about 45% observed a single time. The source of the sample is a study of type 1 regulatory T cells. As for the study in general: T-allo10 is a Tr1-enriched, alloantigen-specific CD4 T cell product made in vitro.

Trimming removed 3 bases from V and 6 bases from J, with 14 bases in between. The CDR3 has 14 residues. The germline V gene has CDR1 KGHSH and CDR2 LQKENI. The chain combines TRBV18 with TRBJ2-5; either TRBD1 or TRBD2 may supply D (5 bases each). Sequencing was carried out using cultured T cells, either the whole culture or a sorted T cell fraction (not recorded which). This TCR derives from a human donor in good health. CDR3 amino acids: CASSPGDGVQTQYF. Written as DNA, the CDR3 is TGTGCCAGCTCACCGGGGGATGGAGTTCAGACCCAGTACTTC.